These T cell receptor beta chains were read from a single sample in a study of CD4+ T cells in melanoma. Sequencing was performed with immunoSEQ multiplex PCR; in TCRdb, only in-frame clones are kept and a portion is missing. The sample records 13,000 or so clones, 70% being singletons. What was sequenced was cells from a culture (not recorded whether cultured in vitro). These receptors originate from a human donor with melanoma. The CDR3 runs from the conserved cysteine through the conserved F or W. Fields, in order: J gene, D gene, clone size, V gene, CDR3 DNA, CDR3 protein. D genes are given only for firm matches. Rows may omit the clone size; those that give it use once, few, many or a size class.

j_gene: TRBJ2-5; d_gene: -; abundance: -; v_gene: TRBV18; CDR3nt: TGTGCCAGCTCACCACCCGTCTCCCAAGAGACCCAGTACTTC; CDR3aa: CASSPPVSQETQYF
j_gene: TRBJ1-5; d_gene: TRBD1; abundance: -; v_gene: TRBV7-9; CDR3nt: TGTGCCAGCAGCACCGACAGGGACAACCAGCCCCAGCATTTT; CDR3aa: CASSTDRDNQPQHF
j_gene: TRBJ1-2; d_gene: -; abundance: once; v_gene: TRBV2; CDR3nt: TGTGCCAGCAGTGAAAGCGGGTATGGTGCAGGGAGGTACTATGGCTACACCTTC; CDR3aa: CASSESGYGAGRYYGYTF
j_gene: TRBJ2-1; d_gene: -; abundance: few; v_gene: TRBV9; CDR3nt: TGTGCCAGCAGCATACACCGTCAGGGTCGTGGTCGCTCCTACAATGAGCAGTTCTTC; CDR3aa: CASSIHRQGRGRSYNEQFF
j_gene: TRBJ2-1; d_gene: TRBD1; abundance: few; v_gene: TRBV30; CDR3nt: TGTGCCTGGAGTGTGGACAGGCGGCACAATGAGCAGTTCTTC; CDR3aa: CAWSVDRRHNEQFF
j_gene: TRBJ2-3; d_gene: TRBD2; abundance: -; v_gene: TRBV7-6; CDR3nt: TGTGCCAGCAGCCACCGGCTAGCGGGGGGTACAGATACGCAGTATTTT; CDR3aa: CASSHRLAGGTDTQYF
j_gene: TRBJ1-2; d_gene: -; abundance: -; v_gene: TRBV11-2; CDR3nt: TGTGCCAGCAGCTTAGAATTTTATGGCTACACCTTC; CDR3aa: CASSLEFYGYTF
j_gene: TRBJ2-3; d_gene: -; abundance: -; v_gene: TRBV5-6; CDR3nt: TGTGCCAGCAGCGGTCAAACAGGTGGCACAGATACGCAGTATTTT; CDR3aa: CASSGQTGGTDTQYF
j_gene: TRBJ1-5; d_gene: -; abundance: -; v_gene: TRBV10-2; CDR3nt: TGCGCCAGCAGTGAGTCTGACGGCAATCAGCCCCAGCATTTT; CDR3aa: CASSESDGNQPQHF
j_gene: TRBJ1-1; d_gene: -; abundance: once; v_gene: TRBV20-1; CDR3nt: TGCAGTGCTAGCAGGGTAACTGAAGCTTTCTTT; CDR3aa: CSASRVTEAFF
j_gene: TRBJ2-5; d_gene: -; abundance: -; v_gene: TRBV4-1; CDR3nt: TGCGCCAGCAGCCATCGGGGGCGGGAGACCCAGTACTTC; CDR3aa: CASSHRGRETQYF
j_gene: TRBJ1-4; d_gene: -; abundance: -; v_gene: TRBV6-5; CDR3nt: TGTGCCAGCAGTTTCCGGGGTGGTGGTGAAAAACTGTTTTTT; CDR3aa: CASSFRGGGEKLFF
j_gene: TRBJ2-1; d_gene: -; abundance: -; v_gene: TRBV27; CDR3nt: TGTGCCAGCAGTTTCCCAAAGGGCGGTGGAGAGCAGTTCTTC; CDR3aa: CASSFPKGGGEQFF
j_gene: TRBJ1-6; d_gene: -; abundance: -; v_gene: TRBV30; CDR3nt: TGTGCCTGGAGTGTATTCAGGGATAATTCACCCCTCCACTTT; CDR3aa: CAWSVFRDNSPLHF
j_gene: TRBJ1-6; d_gene: -; abundance: -; v_gene: TRBV11-3; CDR3nt: TGTGCCAGCAGCTTAGGGGACGGAGCTCATCCCCTCCACTTT; CDR3aa: CASSLGDGAHPLHF
j_gene: TRBJ1-5; d_gene: -; abundance: -; v_gene: TRBV1; CDR3nt: TGCACCAGCAGCAGTGATCGGCCCCAGCATTTT; CDR3aa: CTSSSDRPQHF
j_gene: TRBJ2-3; d_gene: TRBD2; abundance: -; v_gene: TRBV13; CDR3nt: TGTGCCAGCAGCGGTATATACGCGCTAGGCGGGGGGAGGTCAGATACGCAGTATTTT; CDR3aa: CASSGIYALGGGRSDTQYF
j_gene: TRBJ1-2; d_gene: -; abundance: few; v_gene: TRBV6-1; CDR3nt: TGTGCCAGCGCGGTAGCTAACTATGGCTACACCTTC; CDR3aa: CASAVANYGYTF
j_gene: TRBJ1-3; d_gene: -; abundance: -; v_gene: TRBV20-1; CDR3nt: TGCAGTGCTAGATTAGGACAGAGGATATATTTT; CDR3aa: CSARLGQRIYF
j_gene: TRBJ1-5; d_gene: -; abundance: -; v_gene: TRBV11-2; CDR3nt: TGTGCCAGCAGCCAAAACCGGGGGCCCAATCAGCCCCAGCATTTT; CDR3aa: CASSQNRGPNQPQHF
j_gene: TRBJ2-6; d_gene: TRBD1; abundance: -; v_gene: TRBV6-5; CDR3nt: TGTGCCAGCAGGGCAGGGGGCTCAGGGGCCAACGTCCTGACTTTC; CDR3aa: CASRAGGSGANVLTF
j_gene: TRBJ1-6; d_gene: -; abundance: -; v_gene: TRBV4-1; CDR3nt: TGCGCCAGCAGTCTCGGTAATTCACCCCTCCACTTT; CDR3aa: CASSLGNSPLHF
j_gene: TRBJ1-2; d_gene: -; abundance: -; v_gene: TRBV7-3; CDR3nt: TGTGCCAGCAGCCTACACAGAGGTGTCTATGGCTACACCTTC; CDR3aa: CASSLHRGVYGYTF
j_gene: TRBJ1-2; d_gene: -; abundance: -; v_gene: TRBV11-2; CDR3nt: TGTGCCAGCAGCCGCGTCCAGGTAAACTATGGCTACACCTTC; CDR3aa: CASSRVQVNYGYTF
j_gene: TRBJ1-2; d_gene: -; abundance: few; v_gene: TRBV6-5; CDR3nt: TGTGCCAGCAGTTCGGCCGCTAACTATGGCTACACCTTC; CDR3aa: CASSSAANYGYTF
j_gene: TRBJ2-7; d_gene: TRBD1; abundance: -; v_gene: TRBV6-5; CDR3nt: TGTGCCAGCAGTTACCAGGGGGACTACGAGCAGTACTTC; CDR3aa: CASSYQGDYEQYF
j_gene: TRBJ2-7; d_gene: -; abundance: medium-sized; v_gene: TRBV2; CDR3nt: TGTGCCAGCAGTGGAGTTCAGGGTCGAAATGTGCTAGGCGAGCAGTACTTC; CDR3aa: CASSGVQGRNVLGEQYF
j_gene: TRBJ1-1; d_gene: -; abundance: few; v_gene: TRBV20-1; CDR3nt: TGCAGTGCCCGATACAGGAGAGAAGCTTTCTTT; CDR3aa: CSARYRREAFF
j_gene: TRBJ1-6; d_gene: -; abundance: -; v_gene: TRBV2; CDR3nt: TGTGCCAGCAGTCGAACCCCCCCCCTCCACTTT; CDR3aa: CASSRTPPLHF
j_gene: TRBJ1-6; d_gene: -; abundance: few; v_gene: TRBV19; CDR3nt: TGTGCCAGTAGCCGGGGTACCTATAATTCACCCCTCCACTTT; CDR3aa: CASSRGTYNSPLHF
j_gene: TRBJ1-2; d_gene: -; abundance: few; v_gene: TRBV30; CDR3nt: TGTGCCTGGAGTGGGAGGAGTCGGTCAAGCTATGGCTACACCTTC; CDR3aa: CAWSGRSRSSYGYTF
j_gene: TRBJ2-7; d_gene: TRBD2; abundance: -; v_gene: TRBV6-5; CDR3nt: TGTGCCAGCAGTCCAAGCGGGGGGCACATCTACGAGCAGTACTTC; CDR3aa: CASSPSGGHIYEQYF
j_gene: TRBJ2-5; d_gene: TRBD1; abundance: -; v_gene: TRBV19; CDR3nt: TGTGCCAGTAACAACCCACAGGGGGCAGGGGAGACCCAGTACTTC; CDR3aa: CASNNPQGAGETQYF
j_gene: TRBJ2-1; d_gene: TRBD1; abundance: -; v_gene: TRBV6-1; CDR3nt: TGTGCCAGCAGTGGCGTGGGGACAGTGAGGAACAATGAGCAGTTCTTC; CDR3aa: CASSGVGTVRNNEQFF
j_gene: TRBJ1-2; d_gene: -; abundance: few; v_gene: TRBV5-5; CDR3nt: TGTGCCAGCAGCTTAGCACAGAACGGCTACACCTTC; CDR3aa: CASSLAQNGYTF
j_gene: TRBJ1-2; d_gene: TRBD1; abundance: few; v_gene: TRBV27; CDR3nt: TGTGCCAGCAGGTCCCTGACAGGGGGCCACTATGGCTACACCTTC; CDR3aa: CASRSLTGGHYGYTF
j_gene: TRBJ1-6; d_gene: -; abundance: few; v_gene: TRBV7-2; CDR3nt: TGTGCCAGCAGCTCGACACCTAGGTCTGGTTTGCCCCTCCACTTT; CDR3aa: CASSSTPRSGLPLHF